This T cell receptor beta chain came from a study of blood T cells in healthy people across ages. Around 10 milliliters of peripheral blood were drawn from each donor. A second PCR, run for roughly 7 to 11 cycles, used a sample-barcoded 5' primer plus a J-beta primer mix. Individual samples furnished no less than 3 million CDR3-containing paired-end reads apiece. TCRdb processed the 5' RACE reads anew with MiXCR; each CDR3 protein has one entry. This sample has 1.5 million to 2 million distinct CDR3 sequences, with 34% found just once. Study-level points and caveats: Correlation between TCR beta diversity and naive T cell percentage was strong.

Losses at the gene ends were 0 bases for V and 5 bases for J; bases not matched to a gene: 7. CDR3 size: 15 residues. Germline V lookup: CDR1 SGHRS, CDR2 YFSETQ. Comments on this clonotype: Its target is not known.

The TCR sequence derives from a woman in her 30s in good health. Sequencing was carried out using blood. The chain combines TRBV5-1 with TRBJ1-1; 7 bases align to TRBD1. This CDR3 is CASSLDRGTLTEAFF. The CDR3 DNA reads as TGCGCCAGCAGCTTGGACAGGGGAACACTGACTGAAGCTTTCTTT.